The 14 T cell receptor beta chains below were found in one sample sequenced in a study of shared clonotypes between healthy human individuals. The data were produced by immunoSEQ multiplex PCR, yet TCRdb's version contains in-frame clones alone and is incomplete. This table holds about 680,000 clones, approximately 90% found once. The naive CD8 population came from CD45RO-negative cells selected for CCR7, without terminally differentiated effector memory CD45RA+ cells. Sample: naive CD8+ T cells sorted from blood. The receptors come from a man aged 25-45 years in good health.

The chain combines TRBV19 with TRBJ2-2; no clear D gene. Trimming pared 3 bases from V and 6 bases from J, leaving 8 bases between. CDR3 length: 13 residues. Germline V gives CDR1 LNHDA, CDR2 SQIVND (reference sequence). The CDR3 is CASSIMVAGELFF. The CDR3 DNA reads as TGTGCCAGTAGTATTATGGTAGCCGGGGAGCTGTTTTTT.

This clone was seen only once. This chain uses TRBV5-6 with TRBJ2-2; D not resolved. In germline, CDR1 is SGHDT, CDR2 YYEEEE. With 4 bases removed from V and 3 bases from J, the gap between germline ends came to 4 bases. This CDR3 contains 12 residues. The CDR3 coding sequence is TGTGCCAGCAGCAGATACACCGGGGAGCTGTTTTTT. It is translated as CASSRYTGELFF.

This chain uses TRBV5-1 with TRBJ2-1; 14 positions match TRBD2. CDR1 and CDR2 (germline): SGHRS, YFSETQ. J lost 7 bases, V lost 5 bases, and 5 bases had no gene match. The CDR3 spans 15 residues. CDR3 region: CASRSGLAGGNEQFF. Written as DNA, the CDR3 is TGCGCCAGCAGAAGCGGACTAGCGGGGGGTAATGAGCAGTTCTTC.

The CDR3 loop reads CASSLRWKGLNTEAFF. CDR3 DNA sequence: TGTGCCAGCAGTCTACGATGGAAGGGGCTGAACACTGAAGCTTTCTTT. The chain employs TRBV28 and TRBJ1-1, with a tentative D call TRBD1 (5 bases). CDR1 is MDHEN and CDR2 is SYDVKM in the germline V gene. The CDR3 has 16 residues. The ends were cut back, 5 bases at V and 0 bases at J, with 16 bases in the middle.

CDR3 sequence (DNA): TGCGCCAGCAGCCAAGAGAGGGGGGAAGCCTACGAGCAGTACTTC. Translated, it gives CASSQERGEAYEQYF. The chain uses TRBV4-1 and TRBJ2-7, with D possibly being TRBD1 or TRBD2 (6 bases each). Trimming removed 0 bases at V and 2 bases at J, with 11 bases between. CDR3 length equals 15 residues. Per the germline V gene, CDR1 is MGHRA and CDR2 is YSYEKL.

The chain couples TRBV7-2 to TRBJ2-1; 10 nucleotides line up with TRBD2. Germline trimming cut 2 bases from V and 7 bases from J; bases unmatched to any gene: 14. The V gene's germline CDR1 is SGHTA and CDR2 FQGNSA. This CDR3 has 18 residues. The CDR3 nucleotides read TGTGCCAGCAGCTTATACTCTCCAGCGGGAGGGCCGAGTAATGAGCAGTTCTTC. Translating gives CASSLYSPAGGPSNEQFF. The entire variable domain, with the rest obtained from reference TRBV7-2 and TRBJ2-1, is as follows: GAGVSQSPSNKVTEKGKDVELRCDPISGHTALYWYRQSLGQGLEFLIYFQGNSAPDKSGLPSDRFSAERTGGSVSTLTIQRTQQEDSAVYLCASSLYSPAGGPSNEQFFGPGTRLTVL.

The V and J genes are TRBV13 and TRBJ2-1; D not certain. From germline, CDR1 is PRHDT and CDR2 FYEKMQ (reference sequence). Trimming removed 2 bases from V and 4 bases from J, with 12 bases in between. The CDR3 runs 15 residues. The CDR3 DNA reads TGTGCCAGCAGCTTAATAGGCTCTTCTTACAATGAGCAGTTCTTC. This translates into CASSLIGSSYNEQFF.

This clone appeared a single time. The chain recombines TRBV9 with TRBJ1-5, with a tentative D call TRBD1 (6 bases). CDR1 is SGDLS, CDR2 YYNGEE, per germline. The CDR3 length is 14 residues. With 3 bases removed from V and 5 bases from J, the gap between germline ends came to 12 bases. The CDR3 nucleotides read TGTGCCAGCAGCGCTACAGGGTCCTATCAGCCCCAGCATTTT. It codes for CASSATGSYQPQHF.

The chain recombines TRBV6-1 with TRBJ1-3; unclear D gene. There are 15 residues in the CDR3. V lost 1 base and J 0 bases, leaving 7 bases between the germline ends. From germline, CDR1 is MNHNS and CDR2 SASEGT. CDR3 loop: CASSEEMISGNTIYF. The CDR3 bases are TGTGCCAGCAGTGAAGAGATGATCTCTGGAAACACCATATATTTT.

The rearrangement joins TRBV7-9 to TRBJ2-3, with D possibly TRBD2 on 5 matching bases. Looked up from germline, CDR1 is SEHNR and CDR2 is FQNEAQ (reference sequence). V was cut by 4 bases and J by 1 base, with 12 bases left in between. The CDR3 runs to 15 residues. This CDR3 reads CASSSQRERTDTQYF. The DNA of the CDR3 is TGTGCCAGCAGCTCGCAGAGGGAACGCACAGATACGCAGTATTTT.

The V and J genes are TRBV2 and TRBJ1-1; D uncertain. Between the trimmed V and J ends, which lost 4 bases and 11 bases, there was a span of 17 bases. CDR1 is SNHLY, CDR2 FYNNEI, per germline. This CDR3 comprises 13 residues. The CDR3 region is CASSGRPPFGAFF. CDR3 nucleotide sequence: TGTGCCAGCAGTGGGAGGCCCCCTTTCGGGGCTTTCTTT. The full variable domain, rest sourced from reference TRBV2 and TRBJ1-1, is EPEVTQTPSHQVTQMGQEVILRCVPISNHLYFYWYRQILGQKVEFLVSFYNNEISEKSEIFDDQFSVERPDGSNFTLKIRSTKLEDSAMYFCASSGRPPFGAFFGQGTRLTVV.

CDR3 residues: CASSVEVADNEQFF. The CDR3 DNA is TGTGCCAGCAGTGTCGAGGTAGCGGACAATGAGCAGTTCTTC. The chain joins TRBV2 to TRBJ2-1; D might be TRBD2 (6 bases). V lost 4 bases and J lost 5, with 12 bases in between. This CDR3 is 14 amino acids long. Germline V lookup: CDR1 SNHLY, CDR2 FYNNEI.

This chain connects TRBV5-1 to TRBJ2-1; TRBD2 matches 15 bases. The CDR3 is made up of 20 amino acids. Per germline, CDR1 SGHRS and CDR2 YFSETQ. The V and J ends lost 0 bases and 2 bases, in that order; junction bases with no gene match: 9. The CDR3 is CASSLGSGLAGGKTYNEQFF. The CDR3, as DNA: TGCGCCAGCAGCTTGGGATCGGGACTAGCGGGAGGTAAAACCTACAATGAGCAGTTCTTC.

Comment on this clone: Other DNA sequences from this sample encode an identical CDR3 as well. The V gene is TRBV7-9, the J gene TRBJ1-5, with D uncertain. The germline V gene encodes CDR1 SEHNR and CDR2 FQNEAQ (reference sequence). Trimming left V 5 bases short and J 0 bases short, with 5 bases between. The CDR3 has 13 residues. The CDR3 DNA sequence: TGTGCCAGCAGCCTTAATAGCAATCAGCCCCAGCATTTT. As protein: CASSLNSNQPQHF.